This paragraph covers one TCR beta chain sequence. Its antigen is currently unknown. This sample is part of a study of T cell responses to AZD1222 COVID-19 vaccine. Sequenced by immunoSEQ multiplex PCR; TCRdb stores in-frame clones only, minus some. The sample carries 75,000 to 95,000 clones, more than 70% recorded once. General observations from the study: The span of vaccine-associated CD4 TCRs extended across spike, with dominance at 160-218 and 743-854. None of the repertoires were sampled until the peak T cell response had passed.

The source material was peripheral blood, sampled 28 days after the second dose of the MenACWY control vaccine. The TCR comes from an adult who received the MenACWY meningococcal vaccine as a control.

CDR3 DNA: TGTGCCAGCAGCCTGACAGGGTCCCGGACTGAAGCTTTCTTT. It encodes CASSLTGSRTEAFF. The genes are TRBV5-6 and TRBJ1-1; 7 nucleotides align to TRBD1. The CDR3 runs 14 residues. Unmatched junction bases numbered 8, after V lost 4 bases and J lost 5 bases. Germline loops: CDR1 SGHDT, CDR2 YYEEEE.